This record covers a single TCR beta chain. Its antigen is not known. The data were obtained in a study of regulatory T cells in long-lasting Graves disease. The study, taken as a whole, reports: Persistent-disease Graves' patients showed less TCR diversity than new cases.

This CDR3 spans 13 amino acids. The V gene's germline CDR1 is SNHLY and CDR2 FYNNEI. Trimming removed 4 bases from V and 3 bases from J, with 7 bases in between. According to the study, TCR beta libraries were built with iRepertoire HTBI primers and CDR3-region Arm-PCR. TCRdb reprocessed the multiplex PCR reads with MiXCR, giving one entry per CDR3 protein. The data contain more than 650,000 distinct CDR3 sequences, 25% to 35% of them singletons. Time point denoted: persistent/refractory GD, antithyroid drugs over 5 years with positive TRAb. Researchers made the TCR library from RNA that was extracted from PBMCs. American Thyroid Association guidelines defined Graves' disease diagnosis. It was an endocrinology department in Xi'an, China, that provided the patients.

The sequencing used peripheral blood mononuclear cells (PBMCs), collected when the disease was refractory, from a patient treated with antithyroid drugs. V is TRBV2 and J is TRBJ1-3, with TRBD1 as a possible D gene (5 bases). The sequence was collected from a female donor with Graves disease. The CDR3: CASSVDNGNTIYF. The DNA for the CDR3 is TGTGCCAGCAGTGTGGACAATGGAAACACCATATATTTT.